This T cell receptor (beta chain) was documented in a study of early T cells in non-severe SARS-CoV-2 infection. Per germline, CDR1 SEHNR and CDR2 FQNEAQ (reference sequence). This CDR3 is 17 amino acids long. J was trimmed by 11 bases and V by 5 bases; bases with no gene match: 22. Findings of the study overall: There was a bias toward anti-spike CD8 responses in VDJdb matching, which missed private and CD4 specificities.

This clonotype appeared many times. The target antigen is unknown. The TCR library protocol was used to attach unique molecular identifiers. These identifiers were attached to individual cDNA molecules. TCRdb called the 5' RACE reads again in MiXCR, with one record for every CDR3 protein. The sample lists about 64,000 distinct CDR3 sequences, roughly 9% occurring once. This TCR was sampled from an adult who was a healthcare worker with PCR-confirmed SARS-CoV-2 infection or an uninfected control (not recorded which). V gene TRBV7-9 combines with J gene TRBJ1-1; the match to TRBD1 covers 8 bases. Sequencing was performed on whole blood, taken at baseline. The CDR3 nucleotides read TGTGCCAGCAGCGCTGATTTGGGACAGGAATTTTATGTCGGCGCTTTCTTT. Residues: CASSADLGQEFYVGAFF. The complete variable domain, with remaining parts taken from reference TRBV7-9 and TRBJ1-1, reads DTGVSQNPRHKITKRGQNVTFRCDPISEHNRLYWYRQTLGQGPEFLTYFQNEAQLEKSRLLSDRFSAERPKGSFSTLEIQRTEQGDSAMYLCASSADLGQEFYVGAFFGQGTRLTVV.